This T cell receptor (beta chain) was documented in a study of cytomegalovirus exposure and HLA in healthy donors. The study, taken as a whole, reports: Highly shared variants forming one cluster were likely a sequencing artifact. It was assumed in the presence/absence analyses that sequencing depth was roughly uniform across donors.

In the PCR, 60 Vbeta and 13 Jbeta primers were used. Clones were read by immunoSEQ multiplex PCR, and TCRdb kept only the in-frame ones, dropping some. Of over 150,000 clones in the sample, about 80% were seen once. Notes on this clone: Its antigen is unidentified. At one of its ends the junction is not consistent with the germline gene, which may arise from a read error.

Looked up from germline, CDR1 is SNHLY and CDR2 is FYNNEI. This CDR3 contains 14 residues. The clonotype comes from a woman in her twenties or thirties in good health and CMV-seronegative. Sequencing was performed on PBMCs. This chain links TRBV2 with TRBJ1-2; 8 positions agree with TRBD1. The DNA of the CDR3 is TGTGCCAGCAGTTACATTCAGGGGGCTAGTGGCTACCCCTTC. Translated: CASSYIQGASGYPF.